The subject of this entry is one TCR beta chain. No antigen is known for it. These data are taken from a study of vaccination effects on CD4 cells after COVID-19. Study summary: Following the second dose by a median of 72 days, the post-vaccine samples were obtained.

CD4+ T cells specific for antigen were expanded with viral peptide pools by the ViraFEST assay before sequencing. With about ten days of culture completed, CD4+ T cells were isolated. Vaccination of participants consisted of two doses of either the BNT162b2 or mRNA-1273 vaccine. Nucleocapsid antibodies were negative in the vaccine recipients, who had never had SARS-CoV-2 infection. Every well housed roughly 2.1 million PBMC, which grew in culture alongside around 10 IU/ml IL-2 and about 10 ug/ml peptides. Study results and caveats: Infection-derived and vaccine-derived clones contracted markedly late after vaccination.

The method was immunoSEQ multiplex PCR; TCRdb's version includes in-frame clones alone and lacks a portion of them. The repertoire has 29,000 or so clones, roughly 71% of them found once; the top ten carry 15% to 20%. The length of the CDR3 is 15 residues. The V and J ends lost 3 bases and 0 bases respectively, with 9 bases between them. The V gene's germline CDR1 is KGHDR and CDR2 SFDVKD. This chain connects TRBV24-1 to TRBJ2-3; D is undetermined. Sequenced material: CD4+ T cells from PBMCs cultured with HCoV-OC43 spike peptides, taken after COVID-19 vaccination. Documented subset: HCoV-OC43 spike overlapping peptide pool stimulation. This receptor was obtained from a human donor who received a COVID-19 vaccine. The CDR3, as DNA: TGTGCCACCAGTGATCCTGTTAAGAGCACAGATACGCAGTATTTT. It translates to CATSDPVKSTDTQYF.